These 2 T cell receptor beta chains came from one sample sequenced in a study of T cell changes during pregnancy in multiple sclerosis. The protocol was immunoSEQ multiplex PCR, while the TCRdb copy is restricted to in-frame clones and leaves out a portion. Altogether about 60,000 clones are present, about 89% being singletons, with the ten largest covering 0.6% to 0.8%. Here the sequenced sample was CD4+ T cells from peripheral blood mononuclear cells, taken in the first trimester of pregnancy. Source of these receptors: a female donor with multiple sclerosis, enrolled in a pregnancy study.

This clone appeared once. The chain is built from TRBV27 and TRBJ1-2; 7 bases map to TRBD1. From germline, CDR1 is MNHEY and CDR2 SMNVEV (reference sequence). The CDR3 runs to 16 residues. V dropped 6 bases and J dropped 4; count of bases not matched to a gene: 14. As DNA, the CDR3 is TGTGCCAGCAGCTCCCATTATAGGGGGCTGAGCTATGGCTACACCTTC. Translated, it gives CASSSHYRGLSYGYTF.

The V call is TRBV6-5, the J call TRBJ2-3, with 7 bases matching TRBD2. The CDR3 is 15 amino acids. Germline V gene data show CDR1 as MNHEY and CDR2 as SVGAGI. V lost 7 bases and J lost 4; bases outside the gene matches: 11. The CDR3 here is CASILRAGRADTQYF. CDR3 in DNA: TGTGCCAGCATTCTCCGGGCAGGGAGGGCAGATACGCAGTATTTT.